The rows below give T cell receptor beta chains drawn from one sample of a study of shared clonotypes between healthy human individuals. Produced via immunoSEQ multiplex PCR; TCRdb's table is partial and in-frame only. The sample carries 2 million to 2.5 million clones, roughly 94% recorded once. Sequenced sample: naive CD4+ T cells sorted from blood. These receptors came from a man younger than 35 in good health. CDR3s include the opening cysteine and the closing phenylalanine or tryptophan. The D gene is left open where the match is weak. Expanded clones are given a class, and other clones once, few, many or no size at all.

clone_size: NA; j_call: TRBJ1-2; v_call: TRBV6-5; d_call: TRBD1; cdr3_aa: CASSRPGQGGYGYTF; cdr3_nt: TGTGCCAGCAGTCGACCGGGACAGGGTGGCTATGGCTACACCTTC
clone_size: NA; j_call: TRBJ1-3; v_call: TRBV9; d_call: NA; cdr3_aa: CASSADLTGNTIYF; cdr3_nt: TGTGCCAGCAGCGCCGATTTGACTGGAAACACCATATATTTT
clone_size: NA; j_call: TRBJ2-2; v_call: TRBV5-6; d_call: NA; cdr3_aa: CASSLTGWAGTVTGELFF; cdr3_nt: TGTGCCAGCAGCCTTACCGGATGGGCAGGGACCGTCACCGGGGAGCTGTTTTTT
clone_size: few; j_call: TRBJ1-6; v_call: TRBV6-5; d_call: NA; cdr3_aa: CASSALTASPLHF; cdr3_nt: TGTGCCAGCAGTGCACTTACGGCTTCACCCCTCCACTTT
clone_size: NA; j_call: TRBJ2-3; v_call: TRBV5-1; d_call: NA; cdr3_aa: CASSYLGSTDTQYF; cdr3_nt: TGCGCCAGCAGCTACCTAGGTAGCACAGATACGCAGTATTTT
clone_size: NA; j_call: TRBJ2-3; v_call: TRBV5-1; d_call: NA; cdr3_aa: CASSLGQGGADTQYF; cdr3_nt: TGCGCCAGCTCGCTGGGGCAGGGCGGAGCAGATACGCAGTATTTT
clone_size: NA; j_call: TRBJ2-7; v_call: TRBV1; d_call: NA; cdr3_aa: CTSSQDRRQARDPPFEQYF; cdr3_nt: TGCACCAGCAGCCAAGATCGCCGGCAGGCGCGAGACCCCCCATTCGAGCAGTACTTC
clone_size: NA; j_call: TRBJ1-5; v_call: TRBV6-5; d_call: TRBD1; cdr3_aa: CASSKRDRGNQPQHF; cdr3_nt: TGTGCCAGCAGTAAAAGGGACAGGGGAAATCAGCCCCAGCATTTT
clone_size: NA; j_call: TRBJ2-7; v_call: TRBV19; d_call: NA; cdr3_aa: CASSTAQGGSYEQYF; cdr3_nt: TGTGCCAGTAGTACCGCACAAGGGGGCTCCTACGAGCAGTACTTC
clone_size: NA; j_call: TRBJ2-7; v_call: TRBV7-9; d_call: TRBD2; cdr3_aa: CASSAYTSDLSYEQYF; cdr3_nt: TGTGCCAGCAGCGCCTATACTAGCGACCTTTCCTACGAGCAGTACTTC
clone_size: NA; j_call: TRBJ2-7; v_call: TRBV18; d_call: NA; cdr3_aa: CASSGKTGDSYEQYF; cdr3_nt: TGTGCCAGCTCAGGAAAGACAGGAGATTCCTACGAGCAGTACTTC
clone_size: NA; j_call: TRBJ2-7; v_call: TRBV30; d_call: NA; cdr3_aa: CAWSVEGPPTYEQYF; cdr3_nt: TGTGCCTGGAGTGTTGAAGGTCCCCCTACCTACGAGCAGTACTTC
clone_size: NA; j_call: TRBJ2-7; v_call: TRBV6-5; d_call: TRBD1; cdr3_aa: CASSPHGTGQNEQYF; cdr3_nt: TGTGCCAGCAGCCCTCACGGGACAGGACAAAACGAGCAGTACTTC
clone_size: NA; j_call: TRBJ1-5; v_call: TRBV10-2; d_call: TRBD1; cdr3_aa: CASSTGTGGLSNQPQHF; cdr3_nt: TGCGCCAGCAGTACCGGGACAGGGGGTCTGAGCAATCAGCCCCAGCATTTT
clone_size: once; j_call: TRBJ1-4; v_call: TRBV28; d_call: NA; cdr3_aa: CASSLWGGVAEKNEKLFF; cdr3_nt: TGTGCCAGCAGTTTATGGGGGGGTGTGGCAGAAAAAAATGAAAAACTGTTTTTT
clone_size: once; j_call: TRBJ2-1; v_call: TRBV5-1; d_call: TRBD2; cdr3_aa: CASSLGGLADLAYNEQFF; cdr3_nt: TGCGCCAGCAGCTTGGGGGGACTAGCGGACCTAGCCTACAATGAGCAGTTCTTC
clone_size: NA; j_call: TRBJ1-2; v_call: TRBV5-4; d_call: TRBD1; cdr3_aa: CASSLRDRGNYGYTF; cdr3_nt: TGTGCCAGCAGCTTGAGGGACAGGGGTAACTATGGCTACACCTTC
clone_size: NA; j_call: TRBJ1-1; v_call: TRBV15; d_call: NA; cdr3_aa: CATSRDRGNTEAFF; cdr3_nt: TGTGCCACCAGCAGAGATCGGGGAAACACTGAAGCTTTCTTT
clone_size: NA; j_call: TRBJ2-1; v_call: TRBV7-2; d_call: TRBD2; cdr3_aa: CASSLALLAGGDNEQFF; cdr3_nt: TGTGCCAGCAGCTTAGCGCTTCTAGCGGGCGGAGACAATGAGCAGTTCTTC
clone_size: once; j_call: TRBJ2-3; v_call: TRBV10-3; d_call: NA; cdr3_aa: CAISVLAGTDTQYF; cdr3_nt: TGTGCCATCAGTGTTCTAGCCGGCACAGATACGCAGTATTTT
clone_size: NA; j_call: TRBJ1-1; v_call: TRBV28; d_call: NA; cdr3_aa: CASRMTDRKNTEAFF; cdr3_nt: TGTGCCAGCAGGATGACAGACAGGAAGAACACTGAAGCTTTCTTT
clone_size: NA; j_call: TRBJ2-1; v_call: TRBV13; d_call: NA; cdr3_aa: CASSRGGVPNNEQFF; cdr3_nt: TGTGCCAGCAGCCGTGGCGGGGTCCCGAACAATGAGCAGTTCTTC
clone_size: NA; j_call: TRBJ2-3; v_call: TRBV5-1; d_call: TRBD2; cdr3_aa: CASRTSANTDTQYF; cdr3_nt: TGCGCCAGCAGGACTAGCGCTAACACAGATACGCAGTATTTT
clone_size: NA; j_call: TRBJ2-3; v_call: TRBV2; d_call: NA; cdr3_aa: CASSAVGGKQSDTQYF; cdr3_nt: TGTGCCAGCAGTGCCGTAGGGGGAAAGCAATCGGATACGCAGTATTTT
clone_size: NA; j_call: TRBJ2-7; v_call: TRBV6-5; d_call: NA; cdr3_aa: CASRLGTNPTYEQYF; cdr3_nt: TGTGCCAGCAGGCTCGGGACAAATCCTACCTACGAGCAGTACTTC
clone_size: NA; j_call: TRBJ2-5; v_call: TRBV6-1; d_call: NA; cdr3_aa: CASSAYREGETQYF; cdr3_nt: TGTGCCAGCAGTGCGTACAGGGAAGGGGAGACCCAGTACTTC
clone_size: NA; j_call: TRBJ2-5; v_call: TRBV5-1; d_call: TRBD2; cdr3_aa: CASMASGGQETQYF; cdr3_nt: TGCGCCAGCATGGCTAGCGGGGGGCAGGAGACCCAGTACTTC
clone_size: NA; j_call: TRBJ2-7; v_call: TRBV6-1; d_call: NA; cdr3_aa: CASSPGPRPYEQYF; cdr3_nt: TGTGCCAGCAGTCCCGGGCCAAGGCCCTACGAGCAGTACTTC
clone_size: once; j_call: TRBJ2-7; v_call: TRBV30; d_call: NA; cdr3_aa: CAWSNLLSGSSYEQYF; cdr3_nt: TGTGCCTGGAGTAATTTACTTAGCGGTAGCTCCTACGAGCAGTACTTC
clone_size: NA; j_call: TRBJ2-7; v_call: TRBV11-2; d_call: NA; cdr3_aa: CASSPVRGQQYF; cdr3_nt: TGTGCCAGCAGCCCCGTTCGAGGCCAGCAGTACTTC
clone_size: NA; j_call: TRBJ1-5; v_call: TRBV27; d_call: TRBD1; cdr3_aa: CASSLTGEQPQHF; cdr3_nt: TGTGCCAGCAGTCTCACAGGGGAACAGCCCCAGCATTTT
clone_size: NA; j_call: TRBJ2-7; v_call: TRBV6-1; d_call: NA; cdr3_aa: CASSDLPKGVYEQYF; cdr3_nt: TGTGCCAGCAGTGACCTACCCAAGGGGGTCTACGAGCAGTACTTC
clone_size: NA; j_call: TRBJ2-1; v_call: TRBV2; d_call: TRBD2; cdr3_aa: CASTLRLAPGEQFF; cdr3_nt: TGTGCCAGCACCTTACGACTAGCCCCCGGGGAGCAGTTCTTC
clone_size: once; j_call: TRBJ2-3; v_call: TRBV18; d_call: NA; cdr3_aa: CASSPDYYTDTQYF; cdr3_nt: TGTGCCAGCTCACCAGACTACTACACAGATACGCAGTATTTT
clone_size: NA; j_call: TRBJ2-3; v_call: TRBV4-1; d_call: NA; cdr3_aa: CASSQAPGGTDTQYF; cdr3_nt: TGCGCCAGCAGCCAAGCACCCGGGGGAACCGATACGCAGTATTTT
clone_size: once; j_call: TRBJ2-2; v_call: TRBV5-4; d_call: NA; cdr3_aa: CASSLMETGELFF; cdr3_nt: TGTGCCAGCAGCTTGATGGAGACCGGGGAGCTGTTTTTT
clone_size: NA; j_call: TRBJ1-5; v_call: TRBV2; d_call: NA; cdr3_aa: CASQGGLSNQPQHF; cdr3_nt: TGTGCCAGTCAGGGAGGGTTGAGCAATCAGCCCCAGCATTTT
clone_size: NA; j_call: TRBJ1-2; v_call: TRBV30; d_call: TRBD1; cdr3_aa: CAWRGLGTARGYTF; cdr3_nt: TGTGCCTGGAGGGGATTAGGGACAGCCCGGGGCTACACCTTC
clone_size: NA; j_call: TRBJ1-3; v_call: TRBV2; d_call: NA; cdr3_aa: CASSVGGTGNTIYF; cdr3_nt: TGTGCCAGCAGTGTAGGGGGAACGGGAAACACCATATATTTT
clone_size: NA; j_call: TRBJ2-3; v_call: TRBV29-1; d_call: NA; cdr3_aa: CSVATSRDTQYF; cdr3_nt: TGCAGCGTTGCCACTAGCCGGGATACGCAGTATTTT
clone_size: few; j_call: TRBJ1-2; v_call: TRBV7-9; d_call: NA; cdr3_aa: CASSLVPTIVGYTF; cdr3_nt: TGTGCCAGCAGCTTAGTGCCGACGATTGTAGGCTACACCTTC
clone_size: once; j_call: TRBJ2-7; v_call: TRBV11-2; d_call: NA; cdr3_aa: CASRRPGSSYEQYF; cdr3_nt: TGTGCCAGCAGACGCCCAGGGTCTAGCTACGAGCAGTACTTC
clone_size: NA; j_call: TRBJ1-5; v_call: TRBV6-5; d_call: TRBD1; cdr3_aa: CASSPETGGRQPQHF; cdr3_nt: TGTGCCAGCAGCCCCGAGACAGGGGGCCGTCAGCCCCAGCATTTT
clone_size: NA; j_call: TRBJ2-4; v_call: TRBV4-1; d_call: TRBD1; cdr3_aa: CASSQDNRGTKNIQYF; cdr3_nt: TGCGCCAGCAGCCAAGATAACAGGGGGACCAAAAACATTCAGTACTTC
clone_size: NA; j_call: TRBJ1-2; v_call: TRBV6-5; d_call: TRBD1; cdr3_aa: CASSYSGQGAAGYTF; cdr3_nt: TGTGCCAGCAGTTACTCTGGACAGGGGGCCGCCGGCTACACCTTC
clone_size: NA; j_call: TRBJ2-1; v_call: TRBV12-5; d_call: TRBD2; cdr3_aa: CASGQLAGDWQFF; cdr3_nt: TGTGCTAGTGGCCAACTAGCGGGAGATTGGCAGTTCTTC